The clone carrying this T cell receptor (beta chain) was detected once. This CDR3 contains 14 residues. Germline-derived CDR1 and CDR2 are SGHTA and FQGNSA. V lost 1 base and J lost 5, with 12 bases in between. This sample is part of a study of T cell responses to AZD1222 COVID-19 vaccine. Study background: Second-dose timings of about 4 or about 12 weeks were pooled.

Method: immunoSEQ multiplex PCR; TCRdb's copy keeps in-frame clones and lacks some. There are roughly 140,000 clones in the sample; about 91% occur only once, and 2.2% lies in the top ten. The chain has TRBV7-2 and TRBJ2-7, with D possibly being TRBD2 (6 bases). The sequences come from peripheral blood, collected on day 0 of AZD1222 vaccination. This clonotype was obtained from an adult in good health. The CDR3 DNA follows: TGTGCCAGCAGCTTAGGATCTAGCGAAAACGAGCAGTACTTC. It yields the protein CASSLGSSENEQYF.